A single T cell receptor beta chain is shown here with its context. This sample is drawn from a study of blood T cell repertoires in COVID-19. About the study: Spain, Italy and the United States supplied samples that represented acute and convalescent COVID-19.

This table comes from immunoSEQ multiplex PCR, and its TCRdb copy is limited to in-frame clones, with some not included. This table holds about 340,000 clones, about 89% found once. Sequencing was done on a sample of peripheral blood. This clonotype originated in a woman in her 50s with COVID-19, enrolled during active disease.

The CDR3 is CASSSGLAGAITDTQYF. The CDR3 nucleotides read TGTGCCAGCAGCTCCGGACTAGCGGGAGCAATCACAGATACGCAGTATTTT. J is TRBJ2-3 and V is TRBV5-5; TRBD2 agrees at 13 bases. The CDR3 spans 17 residues. Germline V lookup: CDR1 SGHKS, CDR2 YYEKEE (reference sequence). Trimming at V came to 3 bases and at J to 2 bases, leaving 6 bases not matched to a gene.